Listed below are T cell receptor beta chains from one sample, sequenced in a study of control samples from healthy donors and cancer patients. Using immunoSEQ multiplex PCR, the repertoire was profiled, and TCRdb retains in-frame clones only, with some absent. Of approximately 90,000 clones in the sample, around 85% were seen once. Sequenced input: PBMCs. The source is a man between 65 and 85 years old with lung cancer. CDR3s include the opening cysteine and the closing phenylalanine or tryptophan. The order of the fields is CDR3 length, J gene, V gene, clone size, CDR3 protein. Where a row states a size, it is once, few, many or the class of an expanded clone; other rows omit it.

15 | TRBJ2-3 | TRBV18 | - | CASSPIGGSTDTQYF
13 | TRBJ2-1 | TRBV25-1 | - | CASSDRRYNEQFF
13 | TRBJ2-3 | TRBV5-6 | - | CASSLGGANTQYF
13 | TRBJ2-3 | TRBV28 | - | CATITRSTDTQYF
16 | TRBJ2-5 | TRBV14 | - | CASSHLGGRRLETQYF
14 | TRBJ2-7 | TRBV18 | once | CASSLTGTSYEQYF
18 | TRBJ1-6 | TRBV19 | few | CASSTTGHLSSYNSPLHF
15 | TRBJ1-6 | TRBV19 | few | CASRPGQLWDSPLHF
11 | TRBJ2-7 | TRBV12-3/TRBV12-4 | - | CASSLKGEQYF
15 | TRBJ1-1 | TRBV29-1 | - | CSHRVGEDMNTEAFF
14 | TRBJ1-4 | TRBV30 | - | CAWSRGAANEKLFF
15 | TRBJ2-1 | TRBV7-3 | few | CASSLSPPEVNEQFF
14 | TRBJ1-5 | TRBV19 | - | CASSQQLGNQPQHF
14 | TRBJ1-1 | TRBV6-2/TRBV6-3 | - | CASSPSGRNTEAFF
13 | TRBJ2-3 | TRBV10-3 | - | CAISVIQEDTQYF
16 | TRBJ2-5 | TRBV4-3 | - | CASSQDLDGEEETQYF
15 | TRBJ2-1 | TRBV6-6 | - | CASSTATSGGGEQFF
15 | TRBJ1-2 | TRBV6-4 | once | CASSPENQGNYGYTF
15 | TRBJ2-7 | TRBV7-8 | - | CASSHQRSPRAEQYF
15 | TRBJ1-1 | TRBV4-2 | - | CASSQGGRVNTEAFF
11 | TRBJ1-1 | TRBV21-1 | - | CASSTGTEAFF
12 | TRBJ2-7 | TRBV19 | - | CASGPGIYEQYF
14 | TRBJ1-2 | TRBV5-1 | - | CASNPGIFNYGYTF
16 | TRBJ2-7 | TRBV3-1/TRBV3-2 | once | CASSQDLQKGSYEQYF
14 | TRBJ1-3 | TRBV9 | - | CASSVGESGNTIYF
17 | TRBJ1-6 | TRBV4-3 | - | CASSLKVGTDNNSPLHF
14 | TRBJ1-1 | TRBV5-1 | few | CASSTGPRDTEAFF
16 | TRBJ2-3 | TRBV10-1 | - | CASSESRTGGGDTQYF
16 | TRBJ2-5 | TRBV10-3 | - | CAISDSLGVPRETQYF
14 | TRBJ2-3 | TRBV5-1 | - | CASSSAGGTDTQYF
15 | TRBJ2-7 | TRBV7-8 | - | CASSVRTSGGKEQYF
16 | TRBJ2-2 | TRBV9 | - | CASSFLGGPNTGELFF
15 | TRBJ2-1 | TRBV19 | - | CASSPRGVGRSEQFF
14 | TRBJ2-2 | TRBV6-4 | - | CASSEQTGVGELFF
15 | TRBJ2-3 | TRBV19 | once | CASSIGQRGGDTQYF
16 | TRBJ1-2 | TRBV3-1/TRBV3-2 | - | CASSHLSPDRDSGYTF
13 | TRBJ2-1 | TRBV6-4 | once | CASSDNSRGGQFF
16 | TRBJ1-2 | TRBV7-9 | few | CASSLDGTGGNYGYTF
14 | TRBJ1-3 | TRBV9 | - | CASSVGTGGNTIYF
16 | TRBJ1-6 | TRBV2 | - | CASSVRNTGFHSPLHF
14 | TRBJ2-7 | TRBV24-1 | once | CATTPWTGNYEQYF
13 | TRBJ2-3 | TRBV15 | - | CATSRGSTDTQYF
14 | TRBJ2-1 | TRBV7-9 | - | CASWGEGYYNEQFF
15 | TRBJ2-6 | TRBV6-6 | once | CASSEASGGANVLTF
13 | TRBJ2-3 | TRBV5-4 | - | CASSQDRKDTQYF
13 | TRBJ1-1 | TRBV28 | many | CASRPQGATEAFF
14 | TRBJ1-2 | TRBV6-5 | - | CASKRDGSNYGYTF